This T cell receptor (beta chain) emerged from a study of T cells in Graves' hyperthyroidism and ophthalmopathy. Absent ophthalmopathy progression within 18 months defined stable Graves' hyperthyroidism. The germline V and J ends were trimmed by 0 bases and 1 base, with 7 bases remaining between them. The CDR3 has 14 amino acids. Germline-derived CDR1 and CDR2 are MNHEY and SVGAGI. Researchers took RNA transcripts and amplified the TCR beta CDR3 regions from them. Initially, a first-round RT-PCR of the TCR CDR3 employed the HTBI primer set. TCRdb independently ran MiXCR on the multiplex PCR reads; one entry per CDR3 protein. This sample has about 290,000 distinct CDR3 sequences, with roughly an eighth found just once. This clonotype was found many times.

Material: blood. This chain links TRBV6-5 with TRBJ2-7; D is uncertain. This clonotype originated in a middle-aged woman with Graves' hyperthyroidism. CDR3 sequence (DNA): TGTGCCAGCAGTTACTCGGACCCATCCTACGAGCAGTACTTC. It codes for CASSYSDPSYEQYF.